In this sample, the clone carrying this T cell receptor (beta chain) turned up once. The data belong to a study of cytomegalovirus exposure and HLA in healthy donors. The CDR3 is 16 amino acids. Germline CDR1 reads LNHDA; CDR2 reads SQIVND (reference sequence). Losses at the gene ends were 2 bases for V and 1 base for J; bases not matched to a gene: 3. Researchers ran the PCR with 60 Vbeta and 13 Jbeta primers. Clones were sequenced by immunoSEQ multiplex PCR, and TCRdb holds only the in-frame ones, with some missing. The table includes roughly 200,000 clones, roughly 78% detected once. The sample taken for sequencing was PBMCs. This chain uses TRBV19 with TRBJ1-5; 9 nucleotides agree with TRBD1. The origin of this receptor is a girl aged 10-17 years in good health and CMV-seropositive. CDR3 DNA: TGTGCCAGTAGTATAACAGGGGGCGGGAGCAATCAGCCCCAGCATTTT. Its protein product is CASSITGGGSNQPQHF.